A single TCR beta chain is shown here with its context. Libraries of TRB cDNA were made by 5' RACE and carried UMIs. TCRdb reprocessed the 5' RACE reads and stores each CDR3 protein as one record, lacking DNA. This table lists under 45,000 distinct CDR3 sequences. These data come from a study of CXCR3-negative and CXCR3-positive naive CD8 T cells. The CDR3 is 18 amino acids. From germline, CDR1 is SGHVS and CDR2 FNYEAQ. The chain has TRBV7-6 and TRBJ2-7; there is no DNA to check the TCRdb D call of TRBD2. The TCR sequence derives from a human donor in good health. Some clones in this sample may be carry-over from other donors' samples. The sequencing input was memory CD8+ T cells from blood. This chain's CDR3 is CASSLMESVAGVDYEQYF.